A single sample is the source of the 29 T cell receptor beta chains below, sequenced in a study of cytomegalovirus exposure and HLA in healthy donors. PCR used 60 Vbeta primers and 13 Jbeta primers. Profiled with immunoSEQ multiplex PCR; TCRdb holds only in-frame clones, not every one. The sample lists 140,000 to 150,000 clones, under 90% occurring once. The sequencing input was PBMCs. These TCRs come from a man aged 40-49 years in good health and CMV-seronegative.

This clone came up a few times. The V and J genes are TRBV25-1 and TRBJ1-1; D may be TRBD1 (6 bases). The CDR3 loop spans 16 amino acids. The germline V gene encodes CDR1 MGHDK and CDR2 SYGVNS. V dropped 3 bases and J dropped 0 bases, with 14 bases sitting between them. CDR3: CASSDEGRGMNTEAFF. The CDR3 bases are TGTGCCAGCAGTGACGAGGGGAGGGGGATGAACACTGAAGCTTTCTTT.

The gene calls are TRBV6-5 and TRBJ1-5; a weak D match, TRBD1 (5 bases). Trimming stripped 5 bases from V and 2 bases from J, with 13 bases between. The CDR3 runs to 15 residues. Germline V gene lookup returns CDR1 MNHEY and CDR2 SVGAGI. The CDR3 is CASSPPGLGNQPQHF. DNA of the CDR3: TGTGCCAGCAGTCCCCCAGGGCTCGGCAATCAGCCCCAGCATTTT.

This chain uses TRBV11-2 with TRBJ1-5; 7 bases match TRBD1. Germline lookup yields CDR1 SGHAT and CDR2 FQNNGV. The CDR3 covers 14 residues. The junction had 6 bases not matched to a gene; V was cut back by 3 bases and J by 7 bases. DNA of the CDR3: TGTGCCAGCAGCTTGGAAGGGGGCCGGCAGCCCCAGCATTTT. It yields the protein CASSLEGGRQPQHF.

A single count supports this clone. The rearrangement links TRBV15 to TRBJ1-3; 7 bases are a match to TRBD1. The CDR3 extends over 14 amino acids. The germline V gene encodes CDR1 LNHNV and CDR2 YYDKDF (reference sequence). J gave up 0 bases and V 9 bases, and 5 bases lay outside the gene matches. The CDR3: CATARDSSGNTIYF. The CDR3 region has the DNA TGTGCCACAGCGCGGGACAGCTCTGGAAACACCATATATTTT.

This clone was seen once. The chain links TRBV11-3 to TRBJ1-1, with 8 bases lining up with TRBD1. CDR1 is SGHNT, CDR2 YENEEA, per germline. The CDR3 sequence is 15 residues long. The V segment lost 4 bases and the J segment 0 bases; nucleotides outside the gene matches: 4. The CDR3 bases are TGTGCCAGCAGCTACGGACAGGGACTGAACACTGAAGCTTTCTTT. Protein: CASSYGQGLNTEAFF. The full variable domain, rest sourced from reference TRBV11-3 and TRBJ1-1, is EAGVVQSPRYKIIEKKQPVAFWCNPISGHNTLYWYLQNLGQGPELLIRYENEEAVDDSQLPKDRFSAERLKGVDSTLKIQPAELGDSAVYLCASSYGQGLNTEAFFGQGTRLTVV.

The chain combines TRBV9 with TRBJ2-1; 10 bases line up with TRBD1. CDR1 and CDR2 from the germline V gene are SGDLS and YYNGEE. V lost 3 bases to trimming and J lost 8 bases; unmatched junction nucleotides: 8. The CDR3 contains 15 residues. The CDR3 DNA sequence: TGTGCCAGCAGCGGGATAGGACAGGGGGTCCATGAGCAGTTCTTC. Protein product: CASSGIGQGVHEQFF.

The chain is built from TRBV1 and TRBJ1-1; TRBD1 is the table's D call, not checked against the DNA. TRBV1 is a known pseudogene. The CDR3 extends over 18 amino acids. The CDR3 DNA is TGCACCAGCAGCCAAGATACGGGGGACAGAACCATGAACACTGAAGCTTTCTTT. Its protein is CTSSQDTGDRTMNTEAFF.

V usage is TRBV11-2 and J usage is TRBJ2-7; TRBD1 aligns across 8 bases. Germline V gene lookup returns CDR1 SGHAT and CDR2 FQNNGV. The CDR3 contains 15 residues. J was trimmed by 4 bases and V by 3 bases; bases with no gene match: 8. The CDR3 loop is CASSFSDRAGYEQYF. For the CDR3, the DNA is TGTGCCAGCAGCTTCTCGGACAGGGCGGGGTACGAGCAGTACTTC. The full variable domain, rest sourced from reference TRBV11-2 and TRBJ2-7, is EAGVAQSPRYKIIEKRQSVAFWCNPISGHATLYWYQQILGQGPKLLIQFQNNGVVDDSQLPKDRFSAERLKGVDSTLKIQPAKLEDSAVYLCASSFSDRAGYEQYFGPGTRLTVT.

This rearrangement joins TRBV5-1 to TRBJ2-6; D not resolved. Trimming left V 6 bases short and J 2 bases short, with 9 bases between. In germline, CDR1 is SGHRS, CDR2 YFSETQ. This CDR3 spans 14 amino acids. The CDR3 loop reads CASNLFAGANVLTF. The CDR3, as DNA: TGCGCCAGCAATCTCTTTGCTGGGGCCAACGTCCTGACTTTC.

The chain has TRBV10-1 and TRBJ1-3, with 8 positions matching TRBD1. V shed 5 bases and J 2 bases; nucleotides not matched to a gene: 8. Germline-derived CDR1 and CDR2 are WNHNN and SYGVQD (reference sequence). The CDR3 loop spans 16 amino acids. In DNA, the CDR3 is TGCGCCAGCAGTCCTGGACAGGGAAGACCTGGAAACACCATATATTTT. Residues: CASSPGQGRPGNTIYF.

V and J are TRBV6-4 and TRBJ2-7; no clear D gene. Trimming removed 1 base at V and 4 bases at J, with 8 bases between. The CDR3 has 13 residues. Germline V gene sequence: CDR1 MRHNA, CDR2 SNTAGT. CDR3 bases: TGTGCCAGCAGTGACTGGCGGTCGTACGAGCAGTACTTC. It codes for CASSDWRSYEQYF.

The V gene is TRBV28, the J gene TRBJ1-2, with D perhaps TRBD1 (6 bases). The CDR3 consists of 14 residues. Germline V gene lookup returns CDR1 MDHEN and CDR2 SYDVKM. V was trimmed by 2 bases and J by 4 bases, leaving 11 bases between them. The CDR3 loop reads CASSLKGGAYGYTF. In DNA, the CDR3 is TGTGCCAGCAGTTTAAAAGGGGGGGCCTATGGCTACACCTTC.

The chain employs TRBV18 and TRBJ1-4; tentative D call: TRBD1 (6 bases). Germline V gene lookup returns CDR1 KGHSH and CDR2 LQKENI. The ends were cut back, 4 bases at V and 5 bases at J, with 8 bases in the middle. This CDR3 comprises 13 residues. This CDR3 is CASSQGQNEKLFF. In DNA, the CDR3 is TGTGCCAGCTCACAAGGACAGAATGAAAAACTGTTTTTT.

The table lists this clone with a few counts. V is TRBV7-8 and J is TRBJ1-5, with D uncertain. The germline CDR1 and CDR2 sequences are SGHVS and FQNEAQ. V shed 1 base and J shed 4 bases, with 8 bases lying between them. The CDR3 has 14 residues. The CDR3 coding sequence is TGTGCCAGCAGCTTAGTTCTCCGGAATCAGCCCCAGCATTTT. This translates into CASSLVLRNQPQHF.

V gene TRBV6-1 combines with J gene TRBJ1-3, with 10 nucleotides matching TRBD1. Trimming took 7 bases from V and 4 from J; bases not matched to a gene: 7. Germline-derived CDR1 and CDR2 are MNHNS and SASEGT. The CDR3 covers 15 residues. Here the CDR3 reads CASNTGTGVGNTIYF. The CDR3 DNA sequence: TGTGCCAGCAATACCGGGACAGGGGTCGGAAACACCATATATTTT.

CDR3 sequence: CASSPTGTGSETQYF. The CDR3 DNA reads TGTGCCAGCAGCCCCACCGGGACAGGGAGTGAGACCCAGTACTTC. The chain joins TRBV7-9 to TRBJ2-5; 9 nucleotides line up with TRBD1. CDR1 is SEHNR and CDR2 is FQNEAQ in the germline V gene (reference sequence). With 5 bases clipped from V and 5 bases from J, the junction kept 9 bases outside the gene matches. This CDR3 region has 15 residues.

This chain connects TRBV2 to TRBJ1-2; 7 nucleotides agree with TRBD1. Germline lookup yields CDR1 SNHLY and CDR2 FYNNEI. This CDR3 spans 15 amino acids. V was pared by 4 bases and J by 4 bases, with 9 bases of the junction left unmatched. The CDR3 sequence: CASSGTGARIYGYTF. The CDR3, as DNA: TGTGCCAGCAGTGGCACAGGGGCCAGAATCTATGGCTACACCTTC.

The chain carries TRBV10-3 and TRBJ1-5; D not resolved. CDR3 length equals 15 residues. V was cut by 4 bases and J by 1 base, with 11 bases left in between. CDR1 is ENHRY, CDR2 SYGVKD, per germline. The CDR3 region is CAISGAGSSNQPQHF. DNA for the CDR3: TGTGCCATCAGTGGGGCAGGATCGAGCAATCAGCCCCAGCATTTT.

The chain recombines TRBV28 with TRBJ1-1; D gene unclear. The CDR3 is made up of 14 amino acids. In germline, CDR1 is MDHEN, CDR2 SYDVKM. V lost 1 base to trimming and J lost 3 bases, with 9 bases between them. This CDR3 reads CASSLSGRYTEAFF. In nucleotides, the CDR3 is TGTGCCAGCAGTTTATCCGGCAGGTACACTGAAGCTTTCTTT.

The chain employs TRBV6-4 and TRBJ1-6, with 9 bases identical to TRBD1. V lost 7 bases and J lost 7; bases outside the gene matches: 8. The CDR3 is made up of 15 amino acids. In germline, CDR1 is MRHNA, CDR2 SNTAGT. This CDR3 reads CASKPGQGWNSPLHF. The DNA for the CDR3 is TGTGCCAGCAAACCCGGACAGGGGTGGAATTCACCCCTCCACTTT.

The CDR3 is CASSQGLDIQFF. In nucleotides, the CDR3 is TGCGCCAGCAGCCAAGGACTAGATATCCAGTTCTTC. This chain connects TRBV4-1 to TRBJ2-1, with a weak D call TRBD2 (6 bases). The germline gives CDR1 MGHRA, CDR2 YSYEKL. With 1 base removed from V and 13 bases from J, the gap between germline ends came to 11 bases. This CDR3 spans 12 amino acids.

J is TRBJ1-1 and V is TRBV29-1; TRBD1 agrees at 9 bases. CDR1 is SQVTM and CDR2 is ANQGSEA in the germline V gene. The CDR3 runs 13 residues. The J segment lost 7 bases and the V segment lost 3 bases, leaving 6 bases of the junction unmatched. CDR3 nucleotides: TGCAGCGTTGAGTCCGGGACAGGGAGTGAAGCTTTCTTT. Protein: CSVESGTGSEAFF.

The chain is built from TRBV18 and TRBJ1-2, with D perhaps matching TRBD1 (6 bases). V shed 3 bases and J shed 2 bases, with 10 bases lying between them. The CDR3 totals 14 residues. The germline V gene encodes CDR1 KGHSH and CDR2 LQKENI. DNA of the CDR3: TGTGCCAGCTCACCGGCACAGGGAAACTATGGCTACACCTTC. Its protein product is CASSPAQGNYGYTF. Using reference TRBV18 and TRBJ1-2 for the parts outside the CDR3, the full variable domain is NAGVMQNPRHLVRRRGQEARLRCSPMKGHSHVYWYRQLPEEGLKFMVYLQKENIIDESGMPKERFSAEFPKEGPSILRIQQVVRGDSAAYFCASSPAQGNYGYTFGSGTRLTVV.

In its sample, this clone was seen a few times. The chain is built from TRBV7-9 and TRBJ1-4; D uncertain. The CDR3 covers 16 residues. V gave up 4 bases and J gave up 4 bases, with 16 bases separating them. Germline V lookup: CDR1 SEHNR, CDR2 FQNEAQ (reference sequence). This chain's CDR3 is CASSSFGGLINEKLFF. The CDR3 bases are TGTGCCAGCAGCTCCTTCGGCGGGCTTATTAATGAAAAACTGTTTTTT.

The genes are TRBV6-5 and TRBJ2-7, with 9 bases fitting TRBD1. Looked up from germline, CDR1 is MNHEY and CDR2 is SVGAGI. V dropped 6 bases and J dropped 2; count of bases not matched to a gene: 5. This CDR3 is built from 14 residues. The CDR3: CASRKRQGAYEQYF. CDR3 bases: TGTGCCAGCAGAAAAAGACAGGGGGCCTACGAGCAGTACTTC.

V is TRBV27 and J is TRBJ1-2, with 8 bases identical to TRBD1. The V gene end was trimmed by 7 bases and the J gene end by 3 bases; junction bases not matched to a gene: 10. The CDR3 runs 15 residues. Germline CDR1 MNHEY, CDR2 SMNVEV (reference sequence). The CDR3 sequence is CASNPYRGGDYGYTF. CDR3 DNA: TGTGCCAGCAATCCTTACAGGGGGGGAGACTATGGCTACACCTTC.

V is TRBV7-8 and J is TRBJ2-2, with D possibly being TRBD2 (6 bases). Trimming took off 5 bases at V and 4 bases at J, with 23 bases between the two ends. CDR3 length: 18 residues. Per the germline V gene, CDR1 is SGHVS and CDR2 is FQNEAQ. CDR3 in amino acids: CASSPRNYREVGTGELFF. The CDR3 nucleotides read TGTGCCAGCAGCCCTAGGAACTATAGGGAGGTGGGCACCGGGGAGCTGTTTTTT.

The V and J genes are TRBV18 and TRBJ2-2; 8 positions agree with TRBD2. Germline V gives CDR1 KGHSH, CDR2 LQKENI. After removal of 6 bases from V and 0 bases from J, the junction contained 3 bases not matched to a gene. The CDR3 runs 15 residues. CDR3: CASSSAGANTGELFF. The CDR3 DNA sequence: TGTGCCAGCTCCTCAGCGGGGGCGAACACCGGGGAGCTGTTTTTT.

The chain carries TRBV7-2 and TRBJ1-1; the D gene is possibly TRBD1 (6 bases). Germline V gene lookup returns CDR1 SGHTA and CDR2 FQGNSA. The CDR3 is 15 residues long. Deletions cut 2 bases from V and 1 base from J, with 11 bases between. In nucleotides, the CDR3 is TGTGCCAGCAGCTTAAGTCCACAGGGGAACACTGAAGCTTTCTTT. Its translation is CASSLSPQGNTEAFF. The entire variable domain, with the rest obtained from reference TRBV7-2 and TRBJ1-1, is as follows: GAGVSQSPSNKVTEKGKDVELRCDPISGHTALYWYRQSLGQGLEFLIYFQGNSAPDKSGLPSDRFSAERTGGSVSTLTIQRTQQEDSAVYLCASSLSPQGNTEAFFGQGTRLTVV.